This T cell receptor beta chain was captured by sequencing in a study of T cells in tumors after PD-1 blockade. Overall study: Treatment was either pembrolizumab 200 mg every 3 weeks or cemiplimab 350 mg every 2 weeks. Some patients also took daily vismodegib 150 mg during anti-PD-1 treatment. Broader study findings: Blood contained 35% to 50% of the tumor's TCR clonotypes.

V gave up 3 bases and J gave up 2 bases; unmatched junction bases: 3. Germline values: CDR1 SGHRS, CDR2 YFSETQ. This CDR3 is built from 15 residues. Template: tumor biopsy or peripheral blood genomic DNA, roughly 616-6,500 ng per sample. About this clone itself: Its antigen is still unknown.

The repertoire was sequenced with immunoSEQ multiplex PCR; TCRdb's copy has only in-frame clones and lacks some. The sample holds 45,000 to 60,000 clones, 81% seen once. This material consisted of PBMCs, taken before anti-PD-1 treatment. The sequence was collected from a human donor with basal cell carcinoma. V and J are TRBV5-1 and TRBJ2-5, with 11 bases that match TRBD2. CDR3 loop: CASSSSGGTQETQYF. CDR3 DNA: TGCGCCAGCAGCTCTAGCGGGGGGACACAAGAGACCCAGTACTTC.